Below are 11 T cell receptor beta chains sequenced from a single sample in a study of CD8+ T cells in alopecia areata (dated 2018 in TCRdb). The library was generated by the immunoSEQ multiplex PCR assay. To provide template for TCR sequencing, every sample had RNA extracted and reverse transcribed into cDNA. Here the immuneACCESS table is served through TCRdb, limited to in-frame sequences with V and J called. Missing clones are a known gap in these copies; in checked studies unresolved V genes cover under half, and the rest lacks a known reason. The sample table lists about 100,000 clones, approximately 60% of them with a count of one. 20% to 25% of the sample comes from the top ten. The sample taken for sequencing was CD8+ T cells sorted from blood. The receptors originated from a human donor in good health.

V is TRBV10-3 and J is TRBJ2-2; D uncertain. Germline V CDR1 and CDR2: ENHRY, SYGVKD. The germline V and J ends were trimmed by 4 bases and 4 bases, with 19 bases remaining between them. CDR3 length equals 17 residues. CDR3 in amino acids: CAISAQRPGLGTGELFF. As DNA, the CDR3 is TGTGCCATCAGTGCCCAGAGACCCGGGCTAGGCACCGGGGAGCTGTTTTTT.

The chain has TRBV18 and TRBJ1-2; 9 nucleotides agree with TRBD1. Losses at the gene ends were 5 bases for V and 6 bases for J; bases not matched to a gene: 7. The germline gives CDR1 KGHSH, CDR2 LQKENI. The CDR3 loop spans 14 amino acids. The CDR3 coding sequence is TGTGCCAGCTCAGACGAACAGGGGGCGAATGGCTACACCTTC. Protein sequence: CASSDEQGANGYTF. Full variable domain (remainder filled in from reference TRBV18 and TRBJ1-2): NAGVMQNPRHLVRRRGQEARLRCSPMKGHSHVYWYRQLPEEGLKFMVYLQKENIIDESGMPKERFSAEFPKEGPSILRIQQVVRGDSAAYFCASSDEQGANGYTFGSGTRLTVV.

The chain joins TRBV9 to TRBJ2-5; D may be TRBD2 (7 bases). Looked up from germline, CDR1 is SGDLS and CDR2 is YYNGEE. Trimming cost V 4 bases and J 7 bases, with 23 bases left between them. This CDR3 comprises 16 residues. CDR3 coding DNA: TGTGCCAGCAGCCCCCAAGGGGAGGGACACCGCGGGACCCAGTACTTC. This sequence encodes CASSPQGEGHRGTQYF.

This clone has more than one count but fewer than ten. The chain uses TRBV28 and TRBJ1-4; 7 nucleotides match TRBD1. After removal of 5 bases from V and 4 bases from J, the junction contained 7 bases not matched to a gene. Germline V gene data show CDR1 as MDHEN and CDR2 as SYDVKM. The CDR3 consists of 15 residues. The CDR3 spells CASSLGQAINEKLFF. The CDR3 DNA reads as TGTGCCAGCAGTCTCGGACAGGCGATTAATGAAAAACTGTTTTTT.

The J gene is TRBJ2-5, the V gene TRBV29-1; D is possibly TRBD1 (6 bases). V dropped 6 bases and J dropped 5 bases, with 16 bases sitting between them. The CDR3 runs 13 residues. The germline gives CDR1 SQVTM, CDR2 ANQGSEA. Here the CDR3 DNA reads TGCAGCGTGTATACAGGGTCGCACGAGACCCAGTACTTC. Protein sequence: CSVYTGSHETQYF.

The rearrangement links TRBV6-1 to TRBJ2-7; the match to TRBD1 covers 9 bases. Germline lookup yields CDR1 MNHNS and CDR2 SASEGT. The CDR3 sequence is 15 residues long. With 4 bases clipped from V and 3 bases from J, the junction kept 7 bases outside the gene matches. The CDR3 region has the DNA TGTGCCAGCAGTGGGGGGACAGGGAGAATCTACGAGCAGTACTTC. It specifies CASSGGTGRIYEQYF.

The count of this clone is one. The chain couples TRBV29-1 to TRBJ1-2, with D possibly TRBD1 on 5 matching bases. This CDR3 region has 14 residues. Germline V gene data show CDR1 as SQVTM and CDR2 as ANQGSEA. Trimming took 6 bases from V and 6 from J, leaving 20 bases between them. DNA for the CDR3: TGCAGCGTCCCCGGGACCTTTAAGAAGGATGGCTACACCTTC. Translated: CSVPGTFKKDGYTF.

The gene calls are TRBV4-1 and TRBJ2-7; 7 bases agree with TRBD1. The CDR3 covers 16 residues. Germline trimming cut 1 base from V and 1 base from J; bases unmatched to any gene: 7. The V gene's germline CDR1 is MGHRA and CDR2 YSYEKL. This CDR3 reads CASSQGQGNPSYEQYF. Written as DNA, the CDR3 is TGCGCCAGCAGCCAAGGACAGGGTAATCCGTCCTACGAGCAGTACTTC.

The genes are TRBV29-1 and TRBJ1-2, with 7 bases fitting TRBD1. CDR3 length: 11 amino acids. Trimming at V came to 6 bases and at J to 4 bases, leaving 2 bases not matched to a gene. The germline V gene has CDR1 SQVTM and CDR2 ANQGSEA. The CDR3 nucleotides are TGCAGCGTCAGACAGGGCTATGGCTACACCTTC. Its protein product is CSVRQGYGYTF.

This clone appeared a few times. CDR3 loop: CSVAVGAGEAFF. CDR3 DNA: TGCAGCGTTGCTGTGGGCGCCGGTGAAGCTTTCTTT. V is TRBV29-1 and J is TRBJ1-1; D is uncertain. In germline, CDR1 is SQVTM, CDR2 ANQGSEA. There are 12 residues in the CDR3. V lost 4 bases and J 7 bases, leaving 13 bases between the germline ends.

The chain recombines TRBV13 with TRBJ2-7; the match to TRBD1 covers 7 bases. CDR1 PRHDT and CDR2 FYEKMQ come from the germline V gene (reference sequence). The CDR3 has 13 residues. J was trimmed by 4 bases and V by 5 bases; bases with no gene match: 5. CDR3 in DNA: TGTGCCAGCAGCCTGAGGGGGCGTTACGAGCAGTACTTC. It specifies CASSLRGRYEQYF.